This is a list of T cell receptor beta chains from one sample in a study of shared clonotypes between healthy human individuals. TCRdb's table, derived via immunoSEQ multiplex PCR, lists solely in-frame clones and lacks some. This table has 2 million to 2.5 million clones, about 95% appearing once. The material sequenced was naive CD8+ T cells sorted from blood. These receptors were taken from a young man in good health. CDR3s include the opening cysteine and the closing phenylalanine or tryptophan. A D gene is named only where the DNA matches it firmly. Clone size is shown for a subset of rows, as once, few, many or a class of expanded clone.

.,TRBJ2-7,TRBV5-4,.,TGTGCCAGCAGTCCTGACAGTACCTACGAGCAGTACTTC,CASSPDSTYEQYF
.,TRBJ2-1,TRBV6-5,.,TGTGCCAGCAGTTACTCGAGAGCTAGCTCCTACAATGAGCAGTTCTTC,CASSYSRASSYNEQFF
.,TRBJ2-7,TRBV27,TRBD2,TGTGCCAGCAGTTATAGCGGGGACTTCTACGAGCAGTACTTC,CASSYSGDFYEQYF
.,TRBJ1-1,TRBV27,.,TGTGCCAGCAGTTTGATTTGGGGGGCGCGAACTGAAGCTTTCTTT,CASSLIWGARTEAFF
.,TRBJ1-1,TRBV6-5,.,TGTGCCAGCAGTTCCCCCTCCATGAACACTGAAGCTTTCTTT,CASSSPSMNTEAFF
.,TRBJ2-3,TRBV7-9,TRBD1,TGTGCCAGCAGCCTCTCGTTTGGGACAGGGAAAACAGATACGCAGTATTTT,CASSLSFGTGKTDTQYF
.,TRBJ2-1,TRBV7-9,TRBD1,TGTGCCAGCAGCCATTGGGACAGTACCTTTGAGCAGTTCTTC,CASSHWDSTFEQFF
.,TRBJ2-2,TRBV10-2,.,TGCGCCAGCAGGGGGAGACCCAGACAGAACACCGGGGAGCTGTTTTTT,CASRGRPRQNTGELFF
once,TRBJ2-3,TRBV4-1,.,TGCGCCAGCAGTACGCTCTATGGTGGGGATACGCAGTATTTT,CASSTLYGGDTQYF
once,TRBJ2-7,TRBV30,.,TGTGCCTGGGGACAGTTTGGCCATGAAGAGCAGTACTTC,CAWGQFGHEEQYF
.,TRBJ1-4,TRBV13,.,TGTGCCAGCAGCTTAGCAGGGAGTGGTGAAAAACTGTTTTTT,CASSLAGSGEKLFF
.,TRBJ2-7,TRBV29-1,TRBD2,TGCAGCGCCCTAGCGGGAGGGACCTACGAGCAGTACTTC,CSALAGGTYEQYF
few,TRBJ1-2,TRBV27,.,TGTGCCAGCAGTGTGACAGGTAGCTATGGCTACACCTTC,CASSVTGSYGYTF
.,TRBJ2-3,TRBV29-1,.,TGCAGCGTGTGGGACTTTGACTATTCTAGCACAGATACGCAGTATTTT,CSVWDFDYSSTDTQYF
once,TRBJ1-1,TRBV5-1,.,TGCGCCAGCGGATTTGGCGGCTTGAACACTGAAGCTTTCTTT,CASGFGGLNTEAFF
.,TRBJ2-2,TRBV4-3,TRBD2,TGCGCCAGCAGCCAAGATACGGAGCGGGAGGGCCCCACCGGGGAGCTGTTTTTT,CASSQDTEREGPTGELFF
.,TRBJ2-3,TRBV4-3,.,TGCGCCAGCAGCCAAGAAGCCCCAGATACGCAGTATTTT,CASSQEAPDTQYF
.,TRBJ2-1,TRBV15,TRBD1,TGTGCCACCAGCCGGACAGGGGACCCCTACAATGAGCAGTTCTTC,CATSRTGDPYNEQFF
.,TRBJ1-5,TRBV28,.,TGTGCCAGCAGTCCCCAGAGCGGGCAGCCCCAGCATTTT,CASSPQSGQPQHF
.,TRBJ2-5,TRBV7-9,.,TGTGCCAGCAGCTTAGCCGGGGGCCCAGAGACCCAGTACTTC,CASSLAGGPETQYF
few,TRBJ2-7,TRBV6-5,TRBD1,TGTGCCAGCGCGACAGGGGGCAACGGGCAGTACTTC,CASATGGNGQYF
.,TRBJ1-1,TRBV7-9,.,TGTGCCAGCAGCTTAGCAAGTGGTGTAGGCAGACACACTGAAGCTTTCTTT,CASSLASGVGRHTEAFF
.,TRBJ1-2,TRBV5-1,.,TGCGCCAGCAGCTTGGGGACAGACTGGTCTGGCTACACCTTC,CASSLGTDWSGYTF
few,TRBJ1-1,TRBV9,.,TGTGCCAGCAGCGTAGACGGGAGGGACACTGAAGCTTTCTTT,CASSVDGRDTEAFF
.,TRBJ2-5,TRBV27,.,TGTGCCAGCAGTCCAGGAGGATTTGGGACCCAGTACTTC,CASSPGGFGTQYF
.,TRBJ1-5,TRBV15,.,TGTGCCACCAGCACTAACCCCACGTGGAGGGAGGATAGCAATCAGCCCCAGCATTTT,CATSTNPTWREDSNQPQHF
.,TRBJ2-7,TRBV30,.,TGTGCCGCAGGTCCCTGGACGGGGGAGCAGTACTTC,CAAGPWTGEQYF
.,TRBJ2-1,TRBV5-6,TRBD2,TGTGCCAGCAGCCGGGGACTAGCGGGTAGGGCGGAGGATGAGCAGTTCTTC,CASSRGLAGRAEDEQFF
.,TRBJ2-5,TRBV4-3,TRBD1,TGCGCCAGCAGCCAAGATAGAGACAGGGGAGAGACCCAGTACTTC,CASSQDRDRGETQYF
.,TRBJ2-7,TRBV27,.,TGTGCCAGCGGGCCGATCCCGACCTACGAGCAGTACTTC,CASGPIPTYEQYF
.,TRBJ2-1,TRBV4-2,.,TGTGCCAGCAGCCCGAGACTCAAAATCGGGTTTGAGGGGGACTACAATGAGCAGTTCTTC,CASSPRLKIGFEGDYNEQFF
.,TRBJ2-3,TRBV11-2,.,TGTGCCAGCAGCTCAGGTCCTTCAGGGGCAGATACGCAGTATTTT,CASSSGPSGADTQYF
few,TRBJ2-7,TRBV5-1,TRBD1,TGCGCCAGCAGCTTACGACAGGGCTACGAGCAGTACTTC,CASSLRQGYEQYF
.,TRBJ1-6,TRBV5-6,TRBD1,TGTGCCAGCAGCTTGGGAGGGGGCGGCTCACCCCTCCACTTT,CASSLGGGGSPLHF
.,TRBJ2-1,TRBV5-1,TRBD2,TGCGCCAGCAGCTTGGAAGTTTGGGGACTAAGCTCCTACAATGAGCAGTTCTTC,CASSLEVWGLSSYNEQFF
.,TRBJ1-4,TRBV5-1,TRBD1,TGCGCCAGCAGCTTGGTGGGACAGGGCACCGAAAAACTGTTTTTT,CASSLVGQGTEKLFF
once,TRBJ1-1,TRBV6-5,.,TGTGCCAGCAGTTACTCGATTACCGGGGTTTGGACTGAAGCTTTCTTT,CASSYSITGVWTEAFF
.,TRBJ2-7,TRBV5-1,TRBD2,TGCGCCAGCAGCCCCACCGCGAGCGGGAGGATCTACGAGCAGTACTTC,CASSPTASGRIYEQYF
.,TRBJ1-3,TRBV4-1,.,TGCGCCAGCAGCCAAGTAATAGGGTCTGGAAACACCATATATTTT,CASSQVIGSGNTIYF
.,TRBJ2-3,TRBV9,.,TGTGCCAGCAGCGTAGACGGTAAAGGGAGGCCTAGCACAGATACGCAGTATTTT,CASSVDGKGRPSTDTQYF
.,TRBJ1-6,TRBV2,TRBD1,TGTGCCAGCACCTCGGGGACAGGGGGTTATTCACCCCTCCACTTT,CASTSGTGGYSPLHF
once,TRBJ2-7,TRBV27,.,TGTGCCAGCAGTTTAGGGGCAGGGAACGTCTACGAGCAGTACTTC,CASSLGAGNVYEQYF
.,TRBJ2-3,TRBV4-1,.,TGCGCCAGCAGCCAAGGAGTCATCAGCACAGATACGCAGTATTTT,CASSQGVISTDTQYF
.,TRBJ1-4,TRBV5-1,.,TGCGCCAGCAGCTTTTCGACAGTAGATGAAAAACTGTTTTTT,CASSFSTVDEKLFF